Listed below are T cell receptor beta chains from one sample, sequenced in a study of blood T cell repertoires in COVID-19. Clones were read by immunoSEQ multiplex PCR, and TCRdb kept only the in-frame ones, dropping some. The sample has fewer than 20,000 clones; approximately 91% are singletons. The source material was peripheral blood. The receptor source for this set is a human donor in a cohort sampled during active COVID-19. The CDR3 runs from the conserved cysteine through the conserved F or W. The order of the fields is D gene, J gene, clone size, V gene, CDR3 length, CDR3 protein, CDR3 DNA. The D gene is left open where the match is weak. The listing skips clone size in some rows; elsewhere it reads once, few, many or a size class.

>-|TRBJ2-5|-|TRBV29-1|11
CSAALRGTQYF
TGCAGCGCCGCCCTTCGGGGGACCCAGTACTTC
>TRBD2|TRBJ2-3|-|TRBV14|17
CASSPPPGLVIGDTQYF
TGTGCCAGCAGCCCACCCCCGGGACTAGTGATCGGAGATACGCAGTATTTT
>TRBD2|TRBJ2-5|-|TRBV5-1|16
CASSPRLAGAGETQYF
TGCGCCAGCAGCCCGCGACTAGCGGGGGCGGGGGAGACCCAGTACTTC
>-|TRBJ2-1|-|TRBV6-5|15
CASSRDGSSYNEQFF
TGTGCCAGCAGTAGGGACGGGAGCTCCTACAATGAGCAGTTCTTC
>-|TRBJ2-3|once|TRBV7-9|15
CASSLVFGETDTQYF
TGTGCCAGCAGCTTAGTTTTCGGGGAGACAGATACGCAGTATTTT
>TRBD1|TRBJ2-5|-|TRBV11-1|14
CASSFGTGEETQYF
TGTGCCAGCAGCTTCGGGACAGGGGAAGAGACCCAGTACTTC
>-|TRBJ2-1|-|TRBV3-1/TRBV3-2|17
CASSQDLGMRSYNEQFF
TGTGCCAGCAGCCAAGATCTGGGCATGCGCTCCTACAATGAGCAGTTCTTC
>-|TRBJ2-3|-|TRBV6-5|15
CASSQRGGTGDTQYF
TGTGCCAGCAGTCAAAGGGGGGGGACGGGAGATACGCAGTATTTT
>-|TRBJ2-1|-|TRBV6-5|13
CAIVAHFHNEQFF
TGTGCTATAGTAGCGCATTTCCACAATGAGCAGTTCTTC
>-|TRBJ1-1|-|TRBV12-3/TRBV12-4|12
CASSLRNTEAFF
TGTGCCAGCAGTCTCAGGAACACTGAAGCTTTCTTT
>-|TRBJ2-7|-|TRBV6-5|12
CASSSTTYEQYF
TGTGCCAGCAGTTCGACTACGTACGAGCAGTACTTC
>-|TRBJ1-2|-|TRBV2|15
CASHLPGQGYYGYTF
TGTGCCAGCCACCTTCCGGGCCAGGGATACTATGGCTACACCTTC
>TRBD1|TRBJ1-2|-|TRBV10-3|14
CAISEGAGGDGYTF
TGTGCCATCAGTGAGGGTGCAGGGGGTGATGGCTACACCTTC
>TRBD2|TRBJ2-5|-|TRBV7-2|15
CASTIAGGSLETQYF
TGTGCCAGCACCATAGCGGGAGGTTCGTTAGAGACCCAGTACTTC
>TRBD2|TRBJ2-3|-|TRBV6-4|16
CASSPLAGGTTDTQYF
TGTGCCAGCAGTCCCCTCGCGGGAGGAACCACAGATACGCAGTATTTT
>TRBD1|TRBJ1-6|-|TRBV5-8|16
CASSTQGGAANSPLHF
TGTGCCAGCAGCACTCAAGGGGGCGCAGCTAATTCACCCCTCCACTTT
>-|TRBJ2-7|-|TRBV5-8|11
CASSYSTEQYF
TGTGCCAGCAGCTACTCTACCGAGCAGTACTTC